This entry describes one T cell receptor (beta chain). Its antigen is currently unknown. Trimming removed 6 bases from V and 3 bases from J; junction bases left unmatched: 3. The CDR3 runs 13 residues. In germline, CDR1 is MNHEY, CDR2 SVGAGI. This sample stems from a study of cytomegalovirus exposure and HLA in healthy donors. The PCR was carried out with 60 Vbeta primers and 13 Jbeta primers. Measured with immunoSEQ multiplex PCR; TCRdb has only the in-frame clones, and not every one. The sample includes over 90,000 clones, around 78% seen only once; the top ten take approximately 2.8%. Study conclusions and caveats: Solely CMV serostatus was available to characterize immune exposure. A later analysis found that most CMV-associated TCR beta chains appeared HLA-restricted. Accurate predictions that matched the HLA-A and HLA-B alleles of most subjects were reportedly made from TCR beta sequences.

The sequence was obtained from a middle-aged man in good health and CMV-seronegative. The genes are TRBV6-5 and TRBJ2-7, with 9 bases that match TRBD2. Sequencing was carried out using PBMCs. Here the CDR3 reads CASRERGDYEQYF. CDR3 DNA: TGTGCCAGCAGAGAGCGGGGGGACTACGAGCAGTACTTC.